The 9 T cell receptor beta chains reported below all come from one sample, sequenced in a study of CD8+CD57+ T cells in acquired aplastic anemia. Patients who underwent sequencing had shown CD8+CD57+ cell expansion by flow cytometry. TCR beta VDJ and CDR3 profiles were obtained from a genomic DNA template. TCRdb reanalysed the reads using MiXCR and keeps one entry per CDR3 protein. This table has a few hundred thousand distinct CDR3 sequences, less than 35% appearing once. Input material: sorted CD4+, CD8+, or CD8+CD57+ T cells (not recorded which) from PBMCs. The source is a human donor with aplastic anemia.

V gene TRBV3-1 combines with J gene TRBJ2-5, with 12 bases aligning to TRBD2. Looked up from germline, CDR1 is LGHDT and CDR2 is YNNKEL (reference sequence). J gave up 5 bases and V 5 bases, and 15 bases lay outside the gene matches. This CDR3 region has 18 residues. CDR3 amino acids: CASSGAGRLAGVVETQYF. The CDR3 DNA follows: TGTGCCAGCAGCGGAGCGGGCAGACTAGCGGGAGTTGTGGAGACCCAGTACTTC.

CDR3 in amino acids: CSVEAENEQYF. In DNA, the CDR3 is TGCAGCGTTGAGGCCGAAAATGAGCAGTACTTC. This sequence joins TRBV29-1 and TRBJ2-7; D ambiguous. The CDR3 is made up of 11 amino acids. Germline-derived CDR1 and CDR2 are SQVTM and ANQGSEA. The V and J ends lost 3 bases and 7 bases respectively, with 10 bases between them.

The V gene is TRBV5-5, the J gene TRBJ2-7; D possibly uses TRBD1 or TRBD2 (5 bases each). CDR1 SGHKS and CDR2 YYEKEE come from the germline V gene (reference sequence). With 4 bases removed from V and 3 bases from J, the gap between germline ends came to 17 bases. The CDR3 is 15 amino acids. The CDR3 loop is CASSTEGWGIYEQYF. DNA of the CDR3: TGTGCCAGCAGCACAGAAGGGTGGGGGATCTACGAGCAGTACTTC.

The table lists this clonotype with a count of one. A much larger clone lies one base from this, so it may be a read error. The CDR3 ends on some other residue instead of the conserved phenylalanine or tryptophan, so this is likely a read error. V gene TRBV14 combines with J gene TRBJ1-6, with 8 bases fitting TRBD1. This CDR3 is built from 17 residues. Germline V CDR1 and CDR2: SGHDN, FVKESK. J was trimmed by 3 bases and V by 1 base; bases with no gene match: 5. CDR3 region: CASSQGAGGFYNSPLHS. The CDR3 region has the DNA TGTGCCAGCAGCCAAGGGGCAGGGGGCTTCTATAATTCACCCCTCCACTCT.

V is TRBV12-3 or TRBV12-4 and J is TRBJ2-3; TRBD1 aligns across 8 bases. J gave up 1 base and V 7 bases, and 1 base lay outside the gene matches. The CDR3 is 13 amino acids. The CDR3 DNA reads as TGTGCCAGCACGGGACAGGGCACAGATACGCAGTATTTT. Its translation is CASTGQGTDTQYF.

This clonotype was counted between two and nine times. The chain employs TRBV6-1 and TRBJ1-2; the match to TRBD1 covers 8 bases. Trimming took 5 bases from V and 1 from J; bases not matched to a gene: 12. CDR1 MNHNS and CDR2 SASEGT come from the germline V gene. This CDR3 has 17 amino acids. The CDR3: CASSLGQGRIFNYGYTF. The CDR3 nucleotides read TGTGCCAGCAGTCTAGGACAGGGTCGAATATTTAACTATGGCTACACCTTC.

The sample holds many counts of this clonotype. The chain combines TRBV2 with TRBJ1-5; D not resolved. The CDR3 has 15 amino acids. With 3 bases removed from V and 2 bases from J, the gap between germline ends came to 11 bases. The germline CDR1 and CDR2 sequences are SNHLY and FYNNEI. This CDR3 reads CASSDPTIRNQPQHF. The DNA for the CDR3 is TGTGCCAGCAGTGACCCCACTATACGCAATCAGCCCCAGCATTTT.

The CDR3 here is CSGTRGGGTDTQYF. The CDR3 coding sequence is TGCAGCGGAACACGGGGGGGCGGGACAGATACGCAGTATTTT. The V call is TRBV29-1, the J call TRBJ2-3; 8 bases align to TRBD2. Germline CDR1 SQVTM, CDR2 ANQGSEA. The ends lost 7 bases at V and 3 bases at J; junction bases unmatched: 9. The CDR3 has 14 residues.

In its sample, this clonotype was seen many times. J is TRBJ2-3 and V is TRBV24-1, with D tentatively TRBD1 (6 bases). Between the trimmed V and J ends, which lost 3 bases and 4 bases, there was a span of 10 bases. There are 14 residues in the CDR3. Per germline, CDR1 KGHDR and CDR2 SFDVKD. CDR3 DNA: TGTGCCACCAGTGATCCTACAGGGTCAGATACGCAGTATTTT. Translating it yields CATSDPTGSDTQYF.